This T cell receptor (beta chain) was retrieved from a study of T cell changes during pregnancy in multiple sclerosis (dated by TCRdb to about 2019). For the wider study: The study looked at changes in the T cell repertoire across pregnancy in women with multiple sclerosis.

V lost 1 base and J lost 0 bases; the stretch between them is 10 bases long. Reading the germline V gene (reference sequence) gives CDR1 SEHNR and CDR2 FQNEAQ. From its cysteine to its phenylalanine, the CDR3 spans 16 amino acids. Left in the record is the CDR3 DNA by itself, 48 bases read in frame from the first base. Library preparation used the immunoSEQ multiplex PCR assay. Here the immuneACCESS table is served through TCRdb, limited to in-frame sequences with V and J called. Missing clones are a known gap in these copies; in checked studies unresolved V genes cover under half, and the rest lacks a known reason. Across this sample there are 40,000 to 50,000 clones, with roughly 91% seen only once. In total, the top ten clones hold approximately 0.61% of the sample. As regards this clone: What this receptor recognizes is not known. Per-nucleotide qualities are absent, and no much larger clonotype sits a single base away.

The TCR sequence derives from a female donor with multiple sclerosis, enrolled in a pregnancy study. The sequence is built from TRBV7-9 and TRBJ1-3; the D region possibly corresponds to TRBD1 (5 bases align). The sequencing here drew on CD4+ T cells from peripheral blood mononuclear cells, taken in the third trimester of pregnancy. At the DNA level, the sequence is TGTGCCAGCAGCTTAGTGCAGGGATTCTCTGGAAACACCATATATTTT. The translation is CASSLVQGFSGNTIYF.